This TCR beta chain was sequenced during a study of blood T cell repertoires in COVID-19. Study-wide context: There were acute and convalescent COVID-19 samples, and they came from the United States, Italy and Spain. T cells, B-cell-depleted T cells, or PBMCs supplied cDNA or gDNA.

Original processing methods: Estimated nucleated cell counts came from reference gene primer amplification. Sequencing was performed with immunoSEQ multiplex PCR; in TCRdb, only in-frame clones are kept and a portion is missing. The D gene and trimming were derived from the DNA, and the V and J assignments and clone size from that table. The sample yields fewer than 110,000 clones, approximately 81% seen once. The CDR3 sequence is 15 residues long. V was shortened by 1 base and J by 1 base, with 8 bases between the two germline ends. The V gene's germline CDR1 is LGHNA and CDR2 YSLEER. The sequence came from a human donor in a cohort sampled during active COVID-19. What was sequenced was peripheral blood. V usage is TRBV4-3 and J usage is TRBJ2-1; D remains unclear. The CDR3 here is CASSQVYPSYNEQFF. In DNA, the CDR3 is TGCGCCAGCAGCCAAGTCTACCCATCCTACAATGAGCAGTTCTTC.